Below are 14 T cell receptor beta chains sequenced from a single sample in a study of T cells after yellow fever vaccination. TCRdb redid the calling of the 5' RACE reads with MiXCR, one entry per CDR3 protein. The profile shows 50,000 to 60,000 distinct CDR3 sequences, less than 8.5% of them singletons. The sample here was CD8+ T cells not binding an NS4B(214-222) dextramer, sorted from PBMCs, taken 35 to 50 days after the first yellow fever vaccination. These receptors were collected from a man between 18 and 35 years old who received the YFV17D yellow fever vaccine.

This clonotype was counted many times. This rearrangement joins TRBV29-1 to TRBJ2-5; D unclear. V shed 3 bases and J shed 5 bases, with 7 bases lying between them. The CDR3 length is 11 residues. Germline-derived CDR1 and CDR2 are SQVTM and ANQGSEA. Here the CDR3 reads CSVDVFETQYF. CDR3 in DNA: TGCAGCGTTGATGTCTTCGAGACCCAGTACTTC. The full variable domain, its missing parts supplied by reference TRBV29-1 and TRBJ2-5, is SAVISQKPSRDICQRGTSLTIQCQVDSQVTMMFWYRQQPGQSLTLIATANQGSEATYESGFVIDKFPISRPNLTFSTLTVSNMSPEDSSIYLCSVDVFETQYFGPGTRLLVL.

By its share, this clonotype is medium-sized. This chain uses TRBV20-1 with TRBJ2-7; perhaps TRBD1 as D (5 bases). The ends were cut back, 1 base at V and 0 bases at J, with 10 bases in the middle. The CDR3 is made up of 14 amino acids. The germline V gene encodes CDR1 DFQATT and CDR2 SNEGSKA (reference sequence). Here the CDR3 reads CSARGGDSSYEQYV. The CDR3 DNA follows: TGCAGTGCTAGAGGTGGAGACAGCTCCTACGAGCAGTACGTC.

The gene calls are TRBV4-3 and TRBJ2-7; possible D gene TRBD1, 6 bases. Germline CDR1 reads LGHNA; CDR2 reads YSLEER. The CDR3 runs 15 residues. Trimming took 2 bases from V and 0 from J, leaving 11 bases between them. The CDR3, as DNA: TGCGCCAGCAGCCAAATTACAGGGCTCTCCTACGAGCAGTACTTC. Protein sequence: CASSQITGLSYEQYF.

This clonotype showed up many times. The chain has TRBV7-6 and TRBJ2-7, with D hard to call. V dropped 5 bases and J dropped 0 bases, with 8 bases sitting between them. The CDR3 spans 13 residues. Per germline, CDR1 SGHVS and CDR2 FNYEAQ. The CDR3, as DNA: TGTGCCAGCAGCCCGGCCCCCTCCTACGAGCAGTACTTC. Translated, it gives CASSPAPSYEQYF.

V is TRBV5-4 and J is TRBJ2-3, with TRBD2 identical over 7 bases. V lost 2 bases to trimming and J lost 0 bases; unmatched junction nucleotides: 6. The CDR3 is 16 amino acids. CDR1 SGHNT and CDR2 YYREEE come from the germline V gene (reference sequence). CDR3 residues: CASSFGLAASTDTQYF. CDR3 in DNA: TGTGCCAGCAGCTTTGGCCTAGCGGCTAGCACAGATACGCAGTATTTT.

This clonotype has a count of ten or more. This rearrangement joins TRBV27 to TRBJ2-7, with D uncertain. Germline V gene data show CDR1 as MNHEY and CDR2 as SMNVEV (reference sequence). V was clipped by 0 bases and J by 7 bases, with 10 bases between them. CDR3 size: 13 residues. Here the CDR3 DNA reads TGTGCCAGCAGTTTATCGCTGGGTAGGGAGCAGTACGTC. Protein: CASSLSLGREQYV.

Ten or more counts support this clonotype. The rearrangement links TRBV7-6 to TRBJ2-4; 10 nucleotides agree with TRBD1. CDR1 and CDR2 from the germline V gene are SGHVS and FNYEAQ. The CDR3 consists of 14 residues. The V segment lost 6 bases and the J segment 6 bases; nucleotides outside the gene matches: 5. CDR3 DNA: TGTGCCAGCAGTGGGACAGGGGCTGTAAACATTCAGTACTTC. As protein: CASSGTGAVNIQYF.

The chain carries TRBV5-1 and TRBJ2-1; 7 positions agree with TRBD1. Germline CDR1 is SGHRS and CDR2 is YFSETQ. The CDR3 totals 16 residues. J gave up 8 bases and V 0 bases, and 11 bases lay outside the gene matches. CDR3 amino acids: CASSLDKGAEIDEQFF. CDR3 DNA: TGCGCCAGCAGCTTGGATAAGGGGGCGGAAATCGATGAGCAGTTCTTC. The full variable domain, in which reference TRBV5-1 and TRBJ2-1 provide the parts outside the CDR3, is KAGVTQTPRYLIKTRGQQVTLSCSPISGHRSVSWYQQTPGQGLQFLFEYFSETQRNKGNFPGRFSGRQFSNSRSEMNVSTLELGDSALYLCASSLDKGAEIDEQFFGPGTRLTVL.

This clonotype is medium-sized within its sample. The chain carries TRBV13 and TRBJ2-7; 12 bases agree with TRBD2. Germline CDR1 reads PRHDT; CDR2 reads FYEKMQ (reference sequence). This CDR3 is 19 amino acids long. V gave up 5 bases and J gave up 1 base; unmatched junction bases: 15. The CDR3 sequence is CASSPKTSSGGARSYEQYF. CDR3 nucleotides: TGTGCCAGCAGCCCAAAGACCTCTAGCGGGGGGGCCCGGTCCTACGAGCAGTACTTC. The full variable domain, with the rest looked up from reference TRBV13 and TRBJ2-7, is AAGVIQSPRHLIKEKRETATLKCYPIPRHDTVYWYQQGPGQDPQFLISFYEKMQSDKGSIPDRFSAQQFSDYHSELNMSSLELGDSALYFCASSPKTSSGGARSYEQYFGPGTRLTVT.

This clonotype was observed at least ten times. This chain links TRBV6-2 or TRBV6-3 with TRBJ2-1; D might be TRBD1 (5 bases). The CDR3 is 15 amino acids. Germline CDR1 is MNHEY and CDR2 is SVGEGT. V lost 2 bases and J lost 2, with 10 bases in between. The CDR3 DNA is TGTGCCAGCAGTTACGGGGCAAGCCCCTACAATGAGCAGTTCTTC. Amino acids: CASSYGASPYNEQFF.

The chain is built from TRBV7-8 and TRBJ2-3; 11 positions agree with TRBD2. V shed 5 bases, J shed 4 bases, and the junction held 5 bases outside the gene matches. This CDR3 has 15 residues. Germline V gene data show CDR1 as SGHVS and CDR2 as FQNEAQ. CDR3 amino acids: CASSGTSGEADTQYF. CDR3 nucleotide sequence: TGTGCCAGCAGCGGGACTAGCGGAGAGGCAGATACGCAGTATTTT. Complete variable domain (other parts from reference TRBV7-8 and TRBJ2-3): GAGVSQSPRYKVAKRGQDVALRCDPISGHVSLFWYQQALGQGPEFLTYFQNEAQLDKSGLPSDRFFAERPEGSVSTLKIQRTQQEDSAVYLCASSGTSGEADTQYFGPGTRLTVL.

The chain couples TRBV19 to TRBJ2-2; D gene unclear. The germline V gene encodes CDR1 LNHDA and CDR2 SQIVND (reference sequence). Trimming took 11 bases from V and 6 from J, leaving 13 bases between them. The CDR3 sequence is 12 residues long. The CDR3 DNA reads TGTGCCCGTATGTACCTCCCCGGGGAGCTGTTTTTT. It translates to CARMYLPGELFF.

At least ten counts were recorded for this clonotype. The genes are TRBV4-3 and TRBJ2-7, with D hard to call. Germline CDR1 LGHNA, CDR2 YSLEER. The CDR3 extends over 14 amino acids. With 4 bases removed from V and 2 bases from J, the gap between germline ends came to 12 bases. The CDR3 protein is CASSPALGPYEQYF. In nucleotides, the CDR3 is TGCGCCAGCAGCCCGGCCCTAGGGCCCTACGAGCAGTACTTC.

The chain links TRBV12-3 or TRBV12-4 to TRBJ1-1, with TRBD1 matching over 8 bases. The V segment lost 4 bases and the J segment 5 bases; nucleotides outside the gene matches: 6. The CDR3 length is 14 residues. The CDR3 is CASSYWTGTTEAFF. The CDR3 coding sequence is TGTGCCAGCAGTTACTGGACAGGGACGACTGAAGCTTTCTTT.